Listed below are T cell receptor beta chains from one sample, sequenced in a study of blood T cell repertoires in COVID-19. Generated by immunoSEQ multiplex PCR, the TCRdb table keeps only in-frame clones and is missing some. The table records about 150,000 clones, about nine tenths of them present only once. The sequenced material came from PBMCs or T cells enriched from blood (not recorded which). These receptors all come from a man in his forties or fifties who had recovered from COVID-19. The CDR3 runs from the conserved cysteine through the conserved F or W. Each record gives: clone size, V gene, D gene, J gene, CDR3 length, CDR3 DNA, CDR3 protein. D genes are given only for firm matches. Only some rows state a clone size, as once, few, many or a class for expanded clones.

clone_size: -
v_call: TRBV7-2
d_call: -
j_call: TRBJ1-1
cdr3_length: 14
cdr3_nt: TGTGCCAGCAGCTGGGCGGGGCGGAACACTGAAGCTTTCTTT
cdr3_aa: CASSWAGRNTEAFF

clone_size: -
v_call: TRBV27
d_call: -
j_call: TRBJ1-6
cdr3_length: 18
cdr3_nt: TGTGCCAGCAGTTCACGCGGCCATTATGGGGGAGGTAACTCACCCCTCCACTTT
cdr3_aa: CASSSRGHYGGGNSPLHF

clone_size: -
v_call: TRBV21-1
d_call: -
j_call: TRBJ2-3
cdr3_length: 16
cdr3_nt: TGTGCCAGCAGCAAATGGTGGCAGGGGTTAGCAGATACGCAGTATTTT
cdr3_aa: CASSKWWQGLADTQYF

clone_size: -
v_call: TRBV6-2/TRBV6-3
d_call: -
j_call: TRBJ1-5
cdr3_length: 16
cdr3_nt: TGTGCCAGCACCCCTGGGGCCAGAGGAAGCAATCAGCCCCAGCATTTT
cdr3_aa: CASTPGARGSNQPQHF

clone_size: -
v_call: TRBV5-4
d_call: TRBD2
j_call: TRBJ2-7
cdr3_length: 15
cdr3_nt: TGTGCCAGCAGCTTGGAAGGCGGGAGGGCGTACGAGCAGTACTTC
cdr3_aa: CASSLEGGRAYEQYF

clone_size: once
v_call: TRBV29-1
d_call: -
j_call: TRBJ1-2
cdr3_length: 15
cdr3_nt: TGCAGCGTTGCCCTAGAACGCGGAAGGATCTATGGCTACACCTTC
cdr3_aa: CSVALERGRIYGYTF

clone_size: -
v_call: TRBV24-1
d_call: -
j_call: TRBJ1-5
cdr3_length: 14
cdr3_nt: TGTGCCACCAGTGACTACAGGACCAATCAGCCCCAGCATTTT
cdr3_aa: CATSDYRTNQPQHF

clone_size: -
v_call: TRBV24-1
d_call: TRBD1
j_call: TRBJ1-6
cdr3_length: 14
cdr3_nt: TGTGCCACCAGTGACCCGGGACAGAATTCACCCCTCCACTTT
cdr3_aa: CATSDPGQNSPLHF

clone_size: -
v_call: TRBV7-9
d_call: TRBD2
j_call: TRBJ2-2
cdr3_length: 19
cdr3_nt: TGTGCCAGCAGCTTAGTGCGACTAGCGGGGGTGTCGAACACCGGGGAGCTGTTTTTT
cdr3_aa: CASSLVRLAGVSNTGELFF

clone_size: -
v_call: TRBV5-1
d_call: TRBD1
j_call: TRBJ2-3
cdr3_length: 14
cdr3_nt: TGCGCCAGCAGCGGACAGGGGGCGACAGATACGCAGTATTTT
cdr3_aa: CASSGQGATDTQYF

clone_size: -
v_call: TRBV7-9
d_call: -
j_call: TRBJ1-6
cdr3_length: 15
cdr3_nt: TGTGCCAGCAGCTCGGACGGAGGATATAATTCACCCCTCCACTTT
cdr3_aa: CASSSDGGYNSPLHF

clone_size: -
v_call: TRBV2
d_call: -
j_call: TRBJ2-2
cdr3_length: 15
cdr3_nt: TGTGCCAGCAGTTTGGACAGCCCCAACACCGGGGAGCTGTTTTTT
cdr3_aa: CASSLDSPNTGELFF

clone_size: -
v_call: TRBV18
d_call: -
j_call: TRBJ2-2
cdr3_length: 15
cdr3_nt: TGTGCCAGCTCATTCGGGGGACGGGGCACCGGGGAGCTGTTTTTT
cdr3_aa: CASSFGGRGTGELFF

clone_size: -
v_call: TRBV28
d_call: -
j_call: TRBJ1-3
cdr3_length: 16
cdr3_nt: TGTGCCAGCTTGGGGACCGGGACACCCTCTGGAAACACCATATATTTT
cdr3_aa: CASLGTGTPSGNTIYF

clone_size: -
v_call: TRBV7-9
d_call: TRBD2
j_call: TRBJ2-3
cdr3_length: 12
cdr3_nt: TGTGCCACGGGGGAGGGAAGAGATACGCAGTATTTT
cdr3_aa: CATGEGRDTQYF

clone_size: -
v_call: TRBV13
d_call: -
j_call: TRBJ2-5
cdr3_length: 14
cdr3_nt: TGTGCCAGCAGTCGGCGGGAATCGTCAGAGACCCAGTACTTC
cdr3_aa: CASSRRESSETQYF

clone_size: -
v_call: TRBV27
d_call: -
j_call: TRBJ2-7
cdr3_length: 13
cdr3_nt: TGTGCCAGCAGTTCCGGGAGCTCCTACGAGCAGTACTTC
cdr3_aa: CASSSGSSYEQYF

clone_size: -
v_call: TRBV24-1
d_call: -
j_call: TRBJ2-3
cdr3_length: 13
cdr3_nt: TGCCCTAAACTCGGAGAACGACCAGATACGCAGTATTTT
cdr3_aa: CPKLGERPDTQYF

clone_size: -
v_call: TRBV19
d_call: -
j_call: TRBJ1-2
cdr3_length: 14
cdr3_nt: TGTGCCAGTATCCAAGCAGGAGGATTCTATGGCTACACCTTC
cdr3_aa: CASIQAGGFYGYTF

clone_size: -
v_call: TRBV9
d_call: TRBD2
j_call: TRBJ2-7
cdr3_length: 19
cdr3_nt: TGTGCCAGCAGCCCATCTTTCGGGACTAGCGGGCGCAGCGCCTACGAGCAGTACTTC
cdr3_aa: CASSPSFGTSGRSAYEQYF

clone_size: -
v_call: TRBV29-1
d_call: -
j_call: TRBJ2-3
cdr3_length: 14
cdr3_nt: TGCAGCGTTGAGGGGAGTTATAGCACAGATACGCAGTATTTT
cdr3_aa: CSVEGSYSTDTQYF

clone_size: few
v_call: TRBV19
d_call: -
j_call: TRBJ1-5
cdr3_length: 14
cdr3_nt: TGTGCCAGTAGTATGCTGGGCAGCAATCAGCCCCAGCATTTT
cdr3_aa: CASSMLGSNQPQHF

clone_size: -
v_call: TRBV2
d_call: -
j_call: TRBJ1-1
cdr3_length: 13
cdr3_nt: TGTGCCAGCACCGGAGATTGGAACACTGAAGCTTTCTTT
cdr3_aa: CASTGDWNTEAFF

clone_size: -
v_call: TRBV18
d_call: -
j_call: TRBJ2-5
cdr3_length: 14
cdr3_nt: TGTGCCAGCTCACCAATAGACGGGAAAGAGACCCAGTACTTC
cdr3_aa: CASSPIDGKETQYF

clone_size: -
v_call: TRBV6-5
d_call: -
j_call: TRBJ1-2
cdr3_length: 14
cdr3_nt: TGTGCCAGCAGTTACGGAGGGGCATGGTATGGCTACACCTTC
cdr3_aa: CASSYGGAWYGYTF

clone_size: -
v_call: TRBV7-2
d_call: -
j_call: TRBJ2-7
cdr3_length: 15
cdr3_nt: TGTGCCAGCAGCTTGCCCCTTTCGGGAGTCTACGAGCAGTACTTC
cdr3_aa: CASSLPLSGVYEQYF

clone_size: -
v_call: TRBV9
d_call: -
j_call: TRBJ1-4
cdr3_length: 17
cdr3_nt: TGTGCCAGCAGCGTAGGGGTTGGCGGGGTAGACAATGAAAAACTGTTTTTT
cdr3_aa: CASSVGVGGVDNEKLFF

clone_size: -
v_call: TRBV7-2
d_call: -
j_call: TRBJ2-3
cdr3_length: 14
cdr3_nt: TGTGCCAGCAGCTTAGATGCGGGCCTAGATACGCAGTATTTT
cdr3_aa: CASSLDAGLDTQYF

clone_size: -
v_call: TRBV9
d_call: -
j_call: TRBJ1-1
cdr3_length: 18
cdr3_nt: TGTGCCAGCAGCGCGGACGGGGAGGGTTCATTTAGGAACACTGAAGCTTTCTTT
cdr3_aa: CASSADGEGSFRNTEAFF

clone_size: -
v_call: TRBV7-9
d_call: -
j_call: TRBJ2-3
cdr3_length: 14
cdr3_nt: TGTGCCAGCAGCTTAGGTCTAGCGTCAGATACGCAGTATTTT
cdr3_aa: CASSLGLASDTQYF

clone_size: -
v_call: TRBV7-8
d_call: -
j_call: TRBJ2-1
cdr3_length: 14
cdr3_nt: TGTGCCAGCACGCCCGGGACTTCTTACAATGAGCAGTTCTTC
cdr3_aa: CASTPGTSYNEQFF

clone_size: -
v_call: TRBV7-2
d_call: -
j_call: TRBJ1-3
cdr3_length: 13
cdr3_nt: TGTGCCAGCAGTACAGGTGCTGGAAACACCATATATTTT
cdr3_aa: CASSTGAGNTIYF

clone_size: -
v_call: TRBV6-5
d_call: TRBD1
j_call: TRBJ2-6
cdr3_length: 15
cdr3_nt: TGTGCCAGCAGCCGACAGGGGGCTGGGGCCAACGTCCTGACTTTC
cdr3_aa: CASSRQGAGANVLTF

clone_size: -
v_call: TRBV7-9
d_call: -
j_call: TRBJ1-4
cdr3_length: 17
cdr3_nt: TGTGCCAGCAGCTTAACAACAGGGTTTTTGGCTAATGAAAAACTGTTTTTT
cdr3_aa: CASSLTTGFLANEKLFF

clone_size: -
v_call: TRBV28
d_call: TRBD2
j_call: TRBJ2-5
cdr3_length: 15
cdr3_nt: TGTGCCAGCAGTTTTTTGCGGGGGAAGGGAGAGACCCAGTACTTC
cdr3_aa: CASSFLRGKGETQYF

clone_size: -
v_call: TRBV28
d_call: TRBD1
j_call: TRBJ1-5
cdr3_length: 19
cdr3_nt: TGTGCCAGCACTCCGGATCCACGCAAACAGGGGATTGAGAATCAGCCCCAGCATTTT
cdr3_aa: CASTPDPRKQGIENQPQHF

clone_size: -
v_call: TRBV6-5
d_call: TRBD1
j_call: TRBJ2-7
cdr3_length: 15
cdr3_nt: TGTGCCAGCAGGGCTCCCGGGACAGGTACCTACGAGCAGTACTTC
cdr3_aa: CASRAPGTGTYEQYF

clone_size: -
v_call: TRBV9
d_call: -
j_call: TRBJ2-1
cdr3_length: 14
cdr3_nt: TGTGCCAGCAGCCCCTCCCCGGACAGACATGAGCAGTTCTTC
cdr3_aa: CASSPSPDRHEQFF

clone_size: -
v_call: TRBV5-1
d_call: -
j_call: TRBJ1-4
cdr3_length: 14
cdr3_nt: TGCGCCAGCAGCTCCAGGGGAACTAATGAAAAACTGTTTTTT
cdr3_aa: CASSSRGTNEKLFF

clone_size: -
v_call: TRBV19
d_call: -
j_call: TRBJ1-2
cdr3_length: 15
cdr3_nt: TGTGCCAGTAGTATAGGGACAGAACTAACCTATGGCTACACCTTC
cdr3_aa: CASSIGTELTYGYTF

clone_size: -
v_call: TRBV7-2
d_call: TRBD2
j_call: TRBJ2-1
cdr3_length: 16
cdr3_nt: TGTGCCAGCAGTATCAGCGGGAGCTTGGATTACAATGAGCAGTTCTTC
cdr3_aa: CASSISGSLDYNEQFF

clone_size: -
v_call: TRBV18
d_call: TRBD1
j_call: TRBJ1-2
cdr3_length: 15
cdr3_nt: TGTGCCAGCTCATCCTCGGACAGGCCACTCTATGGCTACACCTTC
cdr3_aa: CASSSSDRPLYGYTF

clone_size: -
v_call: TRBV18
d_call: -
j_call: TRBJ1-6
cdr3_length: 18
cdr3_nt: TGTGCCAGCTCACCCCAACGGGGGGGCAGGATGGAGAATTCACCCCTCCACTTT
cdr3_aa: CASSPQRGGRMENSPLHF

clone_size: -
v_call: TRBV24-1
d_call: -
j_call: TRBJ1-1
cdr3_length: 14
cdr3_nt: TGTGCCACCAGGGGCGGGGTGATGAACACTGAAGCTTTCTTT
cdr3_aa: CATRGGVMNTEAFF

clone_size: -
v_call: TRBV19
d_call: -
j_call: TRBJ1-1
cdr3_length: 13
cdr3_nt: TGTGCCAGTAGTATGCAGGGTCGAACTGAAGCTTTCTTT
cdr3_aa: CASSMQGRTEAFF

clone_size: once
v_call: TRBV5-4
d_call: TRBD1
j_call: TRBJ1-6
cdr3_length: 16
cdr3_nt: TGTGCCAGCAGCCCAAAAACACAGGGGGGCAATTCACCCCTCCACTTT
cdr3_aa: CASSPKTQGGNSPLHF

clone_size: -
v_call: TRBV7-6
d_call: TRBD1
j_call: TRBJ1-5
cdr3_length: 13
cdr3_nt: TGTGCCAGCAGCAATACAGGGGTTCAGCCCCAGCATTTT
cdr3_aa: CASSNTGVQPQHF

clone_size: few
v_call: TRBV5-1
d_call: TRBD1
j_call: TRBJ2-7
cdr3_length: 16
cdr3_nt: TGCGCCAGCAGCCCCCCGCTGACAGGGGGCCCCGGAGAGCAGTACTTC
cdr3_aa: CASSPPLTGGPGEQYF

clone_size: -
v_call: TRBV7-9
d_call: -
j_call: TRBJ1-1
cdr3_length: 15
cdr3_nt: TGTGCCAGCAGCTTAGCGTCGGCGGGGAACACTGAAGCTTTCTTT
cdr3_aa: CASSLASAGNTEAFF